This T cell receptor beta chain was captured by sequencing in a study of T cells in Graves' hyperthyroidism and ophthalmopathy. This clonotype was found many times. The length of the CDR3 is 16 residues. The V gene's germline CDR1 is MNHEY and CDR2 SVGAGI. V shed 2 bases, J shed 5 bases, and the junction held 8 bases outside the gene matches. The TCR beta CDR3 regions underwent amplification using RNA transcripts as the source. HTBI primers drove first-round RT-PCR of the TCR CDR3. TCRdb re-derived calls from the multiplex PCR reads in MiXCR, one entry per CDR3 protein. The profile shows about 640,000 distinct CDR3 sequences, more than 20% of them singletons. Uncontrolled infection, other autoimmune disease, pregnancy and lactation each barred patients from inclusion.

The rearrangement joins TRBV6-5 to TRBJ1-1, with 10 bases lining up with TRBD1. The sequence came from a man aged 25-40 years with Graves' ophthalmopathy. The sequenced sample was blood. The CDR3 loop is CASSYHGDRGRTEAFF. The DNA for the CDR3 is TGTGCCAGCAGTTACCATGGGGACAGGGGTAGGACTGAAGCTTTCTTT.